Presented here are 18 T cell receptor beta chains from one specimen sequenced in a study of cytomegalovirus exposure and HLA in healthy donors. PCR was performed using 60 Vbeta and 13 Jbeta primers. Sequencing was performed with immunoSEQ multiplex PCR; in TCRdb, only in-frame clones are kept and a portion is missing. The sample includes about 180,000 clones, more than 65% of them seen just once. The sample taken for sequencing was PBMCs. These receptors were taken from a woman younger than 45 in good health and CMV-seropositive.

This chain joins TRBV5-1 and TRBJ2-7; no definite D call. V lost 6 bases, J lost 1 base, and 8 bases lay in between. The V gene's germline CDR1 is SGHRS and CDR2 YFSETQ. This CDR3 contains 12 residues. As DNA, the CDR3 is TGCGCCAGCACCGGAGAGTCCTACGAGCAGTACTTC. This codes for CASTGESYEQYF.

The rearrangement joins TRBV21-1 to TRBJ1-5. TRBV21-1 is marked as a pseudogene. The CDR3 extends over 14 amino acids. CDR3 nucleotide sequence: TGTGCCAGCAGCCCCCTCGGGAGGAATCAGCCCCAGCATTTT. Its translation is CASSPLGRNQPQHF.

V and J are TRBV6-4 and TRBJ1-5; TRBD1 matches at 9 bases. V dropped 6 bases and J dropped 5; count of bases not matched to a gene: 2. The CDR3 length is 13 residues. Germline lookup yields CDR1 MRHNA and CDR2 SNTAGT. CDR3 loop: CASSRDRDQPQHF. CDR3 DNA: TGTGCCAGCAGCCGGGACAGGGATCAGCCCCAGCATTTT.

This clone was detected only once. The chain couples TRBV4-1 to TRBJ1-2, with TRBD1 identical over 9 bases. This CDR3 has 15 residues. CDR1 and CDR2 (germline): MGHRA, YSYEKL. V lost 4 bases and J lost 7; bases outside the gene matches: 10. The CDR3 is CASSPIVQGAVGYTF. In DNA form, the CDR3 reads TGCGCCAGCAGCCCAATCGTACAGGGGGCGGTTGGCTACACCTTC.

The J gene is TRBJ2-3, the V gene TRBV6-4; possible D gene TRBD2, 8 bases. The CDR3 covers 15 residues. V was clipped by 3 bases and J by 4 bases, with 14 bases between them. CDR1 MRHNA and CDR2 SNTAGT come from the germline V gene. The CDR3 DNA follows: TGTGCCAGCAGTGATTCGGGGGGGACAGCAGATACGCAGTATTTT. This codes for CASSDSGGTADTQYF.

This clone was counted a single time. This chain joins TRBV5-1 and TRBJ1-1; 11 positions match TRBD1. Germline-derived CDR1 and CDR2 are SGHRS and YFSETQ. Trimming cost V 0 bases and J 5 bases; bases outside gene matches: 3. The CDR3 has 15 amino acids. The CDR3 spells CASSLGTGGSTEAFF. The CDR3 DNA is TGCGCCAGCAGCTTGGGGACAGGGGGCAGTACTGAAGCTTTCTTT.

The sample holds a few counts of this clone. The V and J genes are TRBV27 and TRBJ1-6; D call uncertain. The germline V gene encodes CDR1 MNHEY and CDR2 SMNVEV (reference sequence). V lost 6 bases and J lost 10, with 13 bases in between. The CDR3 is made up of 13 amino acids. This chain's CDR3 is CASSLSGGSPLHF. CDR3 nucleotide sequence: TGTGCCAGCAGCTTGTCCGGAGGGTCACCCCTCCACTTT.

This chain links TRBV5-1 with TRBJ2-1; 11 nucleotides line up with TRBD2. Losses at the gene ends were 2 bases for V and 0 bases for J; bases not matched to a gene: 13. This CDR3 is built from 20 residues. Germline-derived CDR1 and CDR2 are SGHRS and YFSETQ. In DNA form, the CDR3 reads TGCGCCAGCAGCTTTGCTTCGGGGGCTAGCGGGGGGATCTCCTACAATGAGCAGTTCTTC. Translating it yields CASSFASGASGGISYNEQFF.

The chain is built from TRBV7-2 and TRBJ1-2; D remains unclear. The germline gives CDR1 SGHTA, CDR2 FQGNSA. Trimming pared 5 bases from V and 5 bases from J, leaving 12 bases between. The CDR3 totals 13 residues. The CDR3 coding sequence is TGTGCCAGCAGCGAAGGGAGGGCTTATGGCTACACCTTC. Residues: CASSEGRAYGYTF.

This clone was seen a handful of times. The chain employs TRBV4-1 and TRBJ2-1; tentative D call: TRBD2 (5 bases). V was shortened by 2 bases and J by 2 bases, with 13 bases between the two germline ends. Germline V CDR1 and CDR2: MGHRA, YSYEKL. The CDR3 runs to 16 residues. The CDR3 nucleotides are TGCGCCAGCAGCCAAAAGGGAGCGGCCGCCTACAATGAGCAGTTCTTC. It is translated as CASSQKGAAAYNEQFF.

In nucleotides, the CDR3 is TGTGCCAGCAGCCCCGCTCCCACAGGAAATGGCTACACCTTC. This sequence encodes CASSPAPTGNGYTF. The chain carries TRBV13 and TRBJ1-2; D is perhaps TRBD1 (5 bases). Germline loops: CDR1 PRHDT, CDR2 FYEKMQ (reference sequence). The CDR3 loop spans 14 amino acids. V lost 5 bases and J 6 bases, leaving 16 bases between the germline ends.

V is TRBV11-2 and J is TRBJ2-2, with TRBD2 as a possible D gene (6 bases). Germline lookup yields CDR1 SGHAT and CDR2 FQNNGV. V was trimmed by 3 bases and J by 6 bases, leaving 8 bases between them. The length of the CDR3 is 13 residues. This chain's CDR3 is CASSLEGSGELFF. The CDR3 DNA reads as TGTGCCAGCAGCTTGGAGGGCTCCGGGGAGCTGTTTTTT. The full variable domain, in which reference TRBV11-2 and TRBJ2-2 provide the parts outside the CDR3, is EAGVAQSPRYKIIEKRQSVAFWCNPISGHATLYWYQQILGQGPKLLIQFQNNGVVDDSQLPKDRFSAERLKGVDSTLKIQPAKLEDSAVYLCASSLEGSGELFFGEGSRLTVL.

The chain is built from TRBV11-3 and TRBJ2-1, with TRBD2 matching 8 bases. Per the germline V gene, CDR1 is SGHNT and CDR2 is YENEEA. The CDR3 is made up of 14 amino acids. Unmatched junction bases numbered 3, after V lost 1 base and J lost 7 bases. The CDR3 DNA sequence: TGTGCCAGCAGCTTAGTGCCGGGGGGGAATGAGCAGTTCTTC. Translation gives CASSLVPGGNEQFF.

This chain uses TRBV5-1 with TRBJ1-4; 7 positions agree with TRBD1. V dropped 3 bases and J dropped 6; count of bases not matched to a gene: 8. The CDR3 contains 15 residues. Germline CDR1 is SGHRS and CDR2 is YFSETQ. As DNA, the CDR3 is TGCGCCAGCAGCTCTACCGGGACAGCTGATGAAAAACTGTTTTTT. Translating gives CASSSTGTADEKLFF.

The chain combines TRBV12-5 with TRBJ2-7; TRBD1 matches at 8 bases. CDR1 and CDR2 (germline): LGHNT, FRNRAP. The CDR3 covers 13 residues. V shed 5 bases and J 5 bases; nucleotides not matched to a gene: 5. The chain's CDR3 is CASGRETGDEQYF. The CDR3 DNA sequence: TGTGCTAGTGGTCGCGAGACAGGGGACGAGCAGTACTTC.

This clone was recorded a few times. The chain employs TRBV5-1 and TRBJ2-1; 7 positions match TRBD1. Trimming removed 0 bases from V and 6 bases from J; junction bases left unmatched: 3. The CDR3 length is 14 residues. Germline V gene data show CDR1 as SGHRS and CDR2 as YFSETQ. CDR3 region: CASSLDDRVNEQFF. The DNA for the CDR3 is TGCGCCAGCAGCTTGGACGACAGGGTCAATGAGCAGTTCTTC. The full variable domain, completed using reference TRBV5-1 and TRBJ2-1, is KAGVTQTPRYLIKTRGQQVTLSCSPISGHRSVSWYQQTPGQGLQFLFEYFSETQRNKGNFPGRFSGRQFSNSRSEMNVSTLELGDSALYLCASSLDDRVNEQFFGPGTRLTVL.

The chain uses TRBV10-3 and TRBJ2-3; the D is unclear. Germline-derived CDR1 and CDR2 are ENHRY and SYGVKD. There are 13 residues in the CDR3. Deletions cut 0 bases from V and 8 bases from J, with 9 bases between. Written as DNA, the CDR3 is TGTGCCATCAGTGAGTCCTCAGAAGTTACGCAGTATTTT. It is translated as CAISESSEVTQYF.

V usage is TRBV14 and J usage is TRBJ2-5, with 10 bases aligning to TRBD2. Germline V gives CDR1 SGHDN, CDR2 FVKESK. The CDR3 runs to 15 residues. J was trimmed by 2 bases and V by 2 bases; bases with no gene match: 2. The chain's CDR3 is CASSQTSGAQETQYF. Written as DNA, the CDR3 is TGTGCCAGCAGCCAAACTAGCGGGGCTCAAGAGACCCAGTACTTC.